The 3 T cell receptor beta chains listed next were all sequenced from one sample in a study of Graves' ophthalmopathy and Graves' hyperthyroidism. TCR beta CDR3 amplification used RNA transcripts. An opening RT-PCR round employed HTBI primers and preceded a second-round multiplex PCR. Each CDR3 protein gets one entry after TCRdb re-called the multiplex PCR reads with MiXCR. This sample yields 500,000 to 800,000 distinct CDR3 sequences, of which about 41% are seen a single time; over 2.5% belongs to the top ten. The sample comprised peripheral blood. The receptors come from an adult man with Graves' ophthalmopathy.

This chain uses TRBV25-1 with TRBJ2-7; D is undetermined. CDR3 size: 15 residues. The ends were cut back, 6 bases at V and 7 bases at J, with 22 bases in the middle. CDR1 is MGHDK, CDR2 SYGVNS, per germline. This CDR3 is CASSLATELITEQYF. CDR3 sequence (DNA): TGTGCCAGCAGCTTAGCTACCGAGCTGATTACAGAGCAGTACTTC.

This clonotype showed up just a few times. A much larger clone lies a single base off, so this may be a read error. The chain links TRBV15 to TRBJ1-5; a weak D match, TRBD1 (5 bases). Deletions cut 5 bases from V and 4 bases from J, with 15 bases between. Germline V gene sequence: CDR1 LNHNV, CDR2 YYDKDF (reference sequence). The length of the CDR3 is 15 residues. The CDR3 region has the DNA TGTGCCACCAGCGGAGCCCTCTGGGGGAATCAGCCCCAGCATTTT. Translated, it gives CATSGALWGNQPQHF.

This clonotype was detected ten times or more. The rearrangement joins TRBV5-1 to TRBJ2-7, with 10 bases aligning to TRBD1. This CDR3 region has 14 residues. Germline CDR1 and CDR2: SGHRS and YFSETQ. Trimming removed 5 bases from V and 5 bases from J; junction bases left unmatched: 7. CDR3 in DNA: TGCGCCAGCAGTCTCGGGGACAGGGGCAACGAGCAGTACTTC. Its protein is CASSLGDRGNEQYF.